This TCR beta chain was documented in a study of TIL therapy for anti-PD-1-resistant metastatic lung cancer (TCRdb year 2021). The study in broad terms: Tumors were harvested before any PD-1/PD-L1 blockade; patients then received nivolumab, and those progressing received lymphodepletion, expanded TIL infusion and IL-2. Enrolled patients had a median age of about 50 years (range about 38-85) and a median tumor PD-L1 proportion score of around 6%. The cohort was predominantly lung adenocarcinoma, with a few EGFR-mutant and two ALK-rearranged tumors, and half of patients were current or former smokers. A median non-synonymous tumor mutation burden of approximately 1.5 mutations per megabase was determined across the cohort by whole-exome sequencing. T cell receptor beta sequencing of tumor and peripheral blood served to follow clonotypes across the tumor, the expanded TIL product, and serial blood samples. Overall results and qualifications from the work: The study protocol defined all tumor marker inferences as exploratory. Because the cohort was highly selected, with more treatment-naive, never-smoker and oncogene-addicted patients than is typical, generalizability is limited. The baseline peripheral repertoire was partially replaced by infused TIL clonotypes, which then decayed over months, and no apparent association between persistence and response was found.

In light of the paper, this sample's time point label describes: pre-treatment sample, taken before nivolumab and TIL therapy. Adults with stage 4 NSCLC were enrolled from late 2017 to early 2020 in a dual-center phase I trial. The samples were obtained from a phase I trial that was single-arm and open-label and tested tumor-infiltrating lymphocyte therapy combined with nivolumab in advanced non-small cell lung cancer. Blood mononuclear cells were isolated from EDTA tubes by Ficoll gradient and were snap-frozen as pellets, and DNA was extracted with a Qiagen mini-prep kit. On this clone itself: There is no known antigen for this receptor. No much larger clone exists at a distance of one base, and base qualities are not known.

The CDR3 holds 14 amino acids from the cysteine to the phenylalanine. Only the CDR3 region is kept as DNA, spanning 42 bases read in frame from base 1. Trimming at the junction amounts to 2 bases on V and 1 base on J, and the germline ends lie 7 bases apart. The germline V gene (reference sequence) specifies MNHNY as CDR1 and SVGAGI as CDR2. Using bias-controlled multiplex PCR with the immunoSEQ v3 hsTCRB kit, the TCR beta CDR3 regions were amplified from genomic DNA. An Illumina NextSeq 500 was used to sequence the TCR libraries, reaching approximately 2 million read pairs at survey level or 5-6 million at deep level. Per the original workflow: V, D and J genes were assigned, non-productive sequences were removed, and clonality was reported by immunoSEQ Analyzer software. Repertoires were compared by productive Simpson clonality and by the Morisita overlap index of productive TRB rearrangements between infused TIL and blood. The absolute count of a clonotype in blood was estimated by multiplying the lymphocyte count by the CD3+ fraction and by the productive frequency of the clone. The table was pulled from immuneACCESS by TCRdb, which kept in-frame rearrangements only. Such tables lose some clones; where checked, under half of the loss comes from unresolved V genes, and the rest has no known cause. V and J calls and clone size come straight from that table; D and trimming were deduced from the DNA. The sample table records 9,500 to 15,000 clones; approximately 80% of these occur just once. About a tenth of the sample belongs to the ten largest clones.

The V and J segments used are TRBV6-6 and TRBJ2-3; the D gene is perhaps TRBD2, on 6 matching bases. This TCR came from a person between 30 and 80 years old with non-small cell lung cancer. Sample: blood, taken at baseline. The CDR3 reads as follows: CASSYGLRTDTQYF. The DNA reads TGTGCCAGCAGTTACGGACTACGCACAGATACGCAGTATTTT.